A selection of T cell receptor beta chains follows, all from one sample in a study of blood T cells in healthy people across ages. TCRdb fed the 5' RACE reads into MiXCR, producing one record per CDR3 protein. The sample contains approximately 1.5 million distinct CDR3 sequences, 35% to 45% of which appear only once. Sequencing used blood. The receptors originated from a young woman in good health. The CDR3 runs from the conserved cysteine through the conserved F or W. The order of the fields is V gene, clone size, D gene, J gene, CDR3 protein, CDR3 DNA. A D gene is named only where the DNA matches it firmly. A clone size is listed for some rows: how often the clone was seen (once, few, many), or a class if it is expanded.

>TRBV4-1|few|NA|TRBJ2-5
CASSRSLGPNQETQYF
TGCGCCAGCAGCCGCTCTTTGGGCCCTAACCAAGAGACCCAGTACTTC
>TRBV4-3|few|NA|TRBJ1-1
CASSQEVAPGNTEAFF
TGCGCCAGCAGCCAAGAAGTGGCACCCGGAAACACTGAAGCTTTCTTT
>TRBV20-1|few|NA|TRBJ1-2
CSSREVGGYGYTF
TGCAGTTCTAGAGAAGTGGGGGGCTATGGCTACACCTTC
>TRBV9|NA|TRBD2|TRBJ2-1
CASSVGPSGGDNEQFF
TGTGCCAGCAGCGTAGGTCCTAGCGGGGGGGACAATGAGCAGTTCTTC
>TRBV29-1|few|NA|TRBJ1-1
CSVQYFRATGTEAFF
TGCAGCGTTCAGTATTTTAGAGCTACCGGCACTGAAGCTTTCTTT
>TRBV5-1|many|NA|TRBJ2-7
CASSLGKGYEQYF
TGCGCCAGCAGCTTGGGAAAGGGATACGAGCAGTACTTC
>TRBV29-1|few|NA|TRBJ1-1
CSVEGRHGTEAFF
TGCAGCGTTGAAGGGAGACACGGCACTGAAGCTTTCTTT
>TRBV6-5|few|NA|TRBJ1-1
CASSNYQGNTEAFF
TGTGCCAGCAGCAATTATCAGGGGAACACTGAAGCTTTCTTT
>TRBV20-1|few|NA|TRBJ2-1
CSATRTRSGEQFF
TGCAGTGCTACGCGGACCCGATCTGGTGAGCAGTTCTTC
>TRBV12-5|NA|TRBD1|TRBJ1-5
CASGTGEYQPQHF
TGTGCTAGTGGTACAGGGGAGTATCAGCCCCAGCATTTT
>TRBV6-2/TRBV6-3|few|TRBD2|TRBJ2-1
CASSYSIVAGHYNEQFF
TGTGCCAGCAGTTACTCGATAGTAGCGGGGCACTACAATGAGCAGTTCTTC
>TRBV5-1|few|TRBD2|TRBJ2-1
CASSSPGLAVSKFYNEQFF
TGCGCCAGCAGTTCGCCGGGACTAGCAGTTTCAAAATTTTACAATGAGCAGTTCTTC
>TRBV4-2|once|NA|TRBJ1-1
CASSQDPRGAEAFF
TGTGCCAGCAGCCAAGATCCCCGCGGCGCTGAAGCTTTCTTT
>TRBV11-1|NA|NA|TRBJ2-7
CASSSSTRKGYEQYF
TGTGCCAGCAGCTCTTCGACACGAAAGGGCTACGAGCAGTACTTC
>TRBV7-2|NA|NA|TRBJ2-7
CASSFYVSYEQYF
TGTGCCAGCAGCTTTTACGTCTCCTACGAGCAGTACTTC
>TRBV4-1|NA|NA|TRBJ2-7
CASSQSRANRYF
TGCGCCAGCAGCCAATCTCGGGCTAATCGGTACTTC
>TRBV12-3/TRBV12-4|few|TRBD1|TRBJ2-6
CASRDRVGANVLTF
TGTGCCAGCAGGGACAGGGTTGGGGCCAACGTCCTGACTTTC
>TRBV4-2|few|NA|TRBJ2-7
CASSQAMIASSYEQYF
TGTGCCAGCAGCCAAGCTATGATAGCGTCATCCTACGAGCAGTACTTC
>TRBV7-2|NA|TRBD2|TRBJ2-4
CASSGQLGTSGGLNIQYF
TGTGCCAGCAGCGGCCAACTTGGGACTAGCGGGGGTTTGAACATTCAGTACTTC
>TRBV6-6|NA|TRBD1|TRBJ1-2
CASSLRQGAANYGYTF
TGTGCCAGCAGTTTGAGGCAGGGGGCCGCTAACTATGGCTACACCTTC
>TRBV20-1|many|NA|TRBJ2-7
CSAITGREHNEQYF
TGCAGTGCTATTACCGGACGGGAGCACAATGAGCAGTACTTC
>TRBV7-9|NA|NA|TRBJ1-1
CASSFIPSGTEAFF
TGTGCCAGCAGCTTTATCCCGTCGGGCACTGAAGCTTTCTTT
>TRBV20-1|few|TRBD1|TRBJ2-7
CSANRQGADYEQYF
TGCAGTGCTAACCGACAGGGGGCGGACTACGAGCAGTACTTC
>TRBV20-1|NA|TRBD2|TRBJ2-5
CSASKGGRETQYF
TGCAGTGCTAGTAAGGGCGGGAGGGAGACCCAGTACTTC
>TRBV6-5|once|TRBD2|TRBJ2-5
CACSLLAGEGQETQYF
TGTGCCTGCAGTCTATTAGCGGGGGAGGGCCAAGAGACCCAGTACTTC
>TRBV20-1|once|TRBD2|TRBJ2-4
CSARILAGGPYF
TGCAGTGCTAGAATCCTAGCGGGAGGGCCGTACTTC
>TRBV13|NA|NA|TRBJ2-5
CASSLTGFFPNNEQYF
TGTGCCAGCAGCCTGACGGGGTTCTTTCCTAACAATGAGCAGTACTTC
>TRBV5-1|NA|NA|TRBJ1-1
CASSLAILNTEAFF
TGCGCCAGCAGCTTGGCGATCCTGAACACTGAAGCTTTCTTT
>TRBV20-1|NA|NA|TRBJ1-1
CSARVDYTEAFF
TGCAGTGCTAGAGTTGACTACACTGAAGCTTTCTTT
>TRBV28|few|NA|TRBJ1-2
CASSLSPGTGIGYTF
TGTGCCAGCAGTTTATCCCCCGGGACCGGGATCGGCTACACCTTC
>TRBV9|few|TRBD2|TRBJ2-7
CASSVGSGRYYEQYF
TGTGCCAGCAGCGTAGGGAGCGGGAGGTACTACGAGCAGTACTTC
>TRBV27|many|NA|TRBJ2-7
CASSFYGPSYEQYF
TGTGCCAGCAGTTTCTACGGGCCCTCCTACGAGCAGTACTTC
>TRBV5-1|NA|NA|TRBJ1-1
CASTQATGNTEAFF
TGCGCCAGCACTCAGGCGACGGGTAACACTGAAGCTTTCTTT
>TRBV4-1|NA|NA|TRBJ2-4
CASSQEELADIQYF
TGCGCCAGCAGCCAAGAGGAGCTTGCGGACATTCAGTACTTC
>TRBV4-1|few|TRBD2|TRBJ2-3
CASSLRSYGGGDTQYF
TGCGCCAGCAGCCTAAGATCATACGGGGGGGGAGATACGCAGTATTTT
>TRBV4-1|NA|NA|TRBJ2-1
CASSHPDGNEQFF
TGCGCCAGCAGCCATCCCGACGGGAATGAGCAGTTCTTC
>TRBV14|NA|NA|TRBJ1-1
CASSQFGRDTEAFF
TGTGCCAGCAGCCAATTCGGACGGGACACTGAAGCTTTCTTT
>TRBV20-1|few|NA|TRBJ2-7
CSARLRRPPYEQYF
TGCAGTGCTAGACTGAGGCGCCCACCCTACGAGCAGTACTTC
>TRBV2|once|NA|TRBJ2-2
CASIDGTRNTGELFF
TGTGCCAGCATTGACGGGACAAGGAACACCGGGGAGCTGTTTTTT
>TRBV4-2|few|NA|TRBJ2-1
CASSQAVRRRGAYNEQFF
TGTGCCAGCAGCCAAGCGGTCCGGAGGCGGGGAGCCTACAATGAGCAGTTCTTC
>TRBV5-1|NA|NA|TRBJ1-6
CASSEIQSPLHF
TGCGCCAGCAGCGAGATACAGTCACCCCTCCACTTT
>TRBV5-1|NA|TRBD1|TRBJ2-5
CASNLGDSLNEQYF
TGCGCCAGCAACTTGGGGGACAGCCTCAATGAGCAGTACTTC
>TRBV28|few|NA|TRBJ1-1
CASSRPGEMNTEAFF
TGTGCCAGCAGTCGCCCAGGAGAAATGAACACTGAAGCTTTCTTT
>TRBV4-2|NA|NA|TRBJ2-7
CASSQAPGTVDYEQYF
TGTGCCAGCAGCCAGGCCCCGGGAACCGTAGACTACGAGCAGTACTTC
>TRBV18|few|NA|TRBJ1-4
CASSPGATWSEKLFF
TGTGCCAGCTCACCTGGGGCGACATGGAGTGAAAAACTGTTTTTT
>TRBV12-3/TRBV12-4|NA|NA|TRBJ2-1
CASTQHGGGRNEQFF
TGTGCCAGCACCCAGCATGGGGGCGGACGCAATGAGCAGTTCTTC
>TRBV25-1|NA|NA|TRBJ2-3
CASSESDRFRNTQYF
TGTGCCAGCAGTGAATCTGACAGGTTCAGGAATACGCAGTATTTT
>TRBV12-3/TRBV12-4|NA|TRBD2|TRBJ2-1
CASSFRTSGRGTYNEQFF
TGTGCCAGCAGTTTTCGGACTAGCGGGAGAGGGACCTACAATGAGCAGTTCTTC
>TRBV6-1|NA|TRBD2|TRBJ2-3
CASSAIAGVSTDTQYF
TGTGCCAGCAGTGCTATAGCGGGGGTGAGCACAGATACGCAGTATTTT
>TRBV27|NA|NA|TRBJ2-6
CASTFAGANVLTF
TGTGCCAGCACCTTCGCCGGGGCCAACGTCCTGACTTTC
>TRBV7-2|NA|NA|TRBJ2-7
CASSVTRGPRVLYEQYF
TGTGCCAGCAGCGTAACTCGGGGGCCCAGGGTGCTCTACGAGCAGTACTTC
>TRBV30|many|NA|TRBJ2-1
CAWSSAEQFF
TGTGCCTGGAGTAGCGCGGAGCAGTTCTTC
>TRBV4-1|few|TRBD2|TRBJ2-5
CASSQVLAGGETQYF
TGCGCCAGCAGCCAAGTTCTAGCGGGAGGAGAGACCCAGTACTTC
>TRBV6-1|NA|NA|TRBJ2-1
CASTAHFEQFF
TGTGCCAGCACCGCACACTTTGAGCAGTTCTTC
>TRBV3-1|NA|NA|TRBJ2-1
CASSQDLAGPFF
TGTGCCAGCAGCCAAGATTTGGCAGGGCCGTTCTTC
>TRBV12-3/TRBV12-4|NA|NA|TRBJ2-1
CASSLGVALVNEQLF
TGTGCCAGCAGTTTGGGAGTAGCTTTGGTCAATGAGCAGTTATTC
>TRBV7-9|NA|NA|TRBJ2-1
CASSIGSPYNEQFF
TGTGCCAGCTCGATCGGGAGCCCCTACAATGAGCAGTTCTTC
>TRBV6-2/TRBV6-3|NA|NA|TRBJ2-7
CASGQVAYEQYF
TGTGCCAGCGGTCAGGTTGCCTACGAGCAGTACTTC
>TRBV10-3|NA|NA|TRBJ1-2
CAIREGDYGYTF
TGTGCCATCAGGGAGGGGGACTATGGCTACACCTTC
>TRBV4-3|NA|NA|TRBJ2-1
CASSQEVGSGFDEQFF
TGCGCCAGCAGCCAAGAAGTAGGGTCAGGCTTCGATGAGCAGTTCTTC